The T cell receptor (beta chain) described here comes from a study of cytomegalovirus exposure and HLA in healthy donors (dated by TCRdb to about 2017). The study in broad terms: An earlier analysis of approximately 600 of the donors reported roughly 300 Gb of sequence data and roughly 110 million unique TCR beta sequences from some 180 million T cells. The study used immunosequencing to profile the T cell repertoires of approximately 650 subjects and linked those repertoires to cytomegalovirus serostatus. High-throughput TCR immunosequencing, statistical association of individual TCRs with disease status, and machine learning were combined to predict cytomegalovirus infection status. Every discovery cohort repertoire had been produced on one sequencing platform. The study aimed to test whether cataloging public T cell receptors could reveal signatures of past pathogen exposure. The genetic ancestry cluster associated with self-reported Caucasian donors included approximately 85% of the roughly 360 genotyped donors. In a later genetic analysis, genome-wide SNP genotypes for about three fifths of the 666 donors were used, and that subset was treated as a discovery cohort. Around 320 gigabases of sequencing data and around 87 million unique TCR sequences were included in an early release covering 550 to 650 HLA-typed donors. Donor age, sex, ethnicity and CMV serostatus were compiled alongside the repertoire data. Across some 400 genotyped donors of the cohort, an average of approximately 240,000 unique TCR beta nucleotide sequences per donor were sequenced, and around 20% of those sequences were non-productive. In the later analysis, no new phenotypic data were used to find candidate immune exposures; instead, reliance was placed on TCR beta sequences and their occurrence across donors. In a later analysis, previously published TCR beta repertoires from 666 donors were re-analyzed and high-resolution HLA genotyping was added so that TCR occurrence patterns could be studied. To decide whether each TCR beta V gene segment behaved as functional or pseudogenic, an earlier analysis of nearly 600 of the donors relied on high-throughput TCR beta sequencing. A separate validation cohort of over 95 different subjects was used in addition to the 666-subject first cohort. Both class I and class II loci were covered by HLA typing, at four-digit resolution. Typing coverage varied by locus: about 620-640 donors for A, B, C, DRB1 and DQB1; roughly 560 for DQA1; about 570 for DPA1; around 450 for DPB1. A handful of DR-DQ haplotypes were handled as single units for association and clustering because linkage in the cohort was strong. General findings and caveats noted by the study authors: A later genetic analysis associated a missense DCLRE1C variant with V-gene and J-gene trimming of TCR beta chains, and an independent cohort replicated the association. The authors suggested that the approach could potentially be extended to other disease states and immunological phenotypes. At a false discovery rate of 0.05, a later analysis linked fewer than 20,000 TCR beta sequences to specific HLA alleles. About 17 rarely observed V segments, including chromosome 9 orphons, were excluded from the earlier analysis of about 500 of the donors because counts were too low. Correlated functional status among segregating V segments might reflect linkage disequilibrium, but an unknown experimental factor could not be ruled out. A further reported finding was that TCR beta sequences accurately predicted the HLA-A and HLA-B alleles for most subjects in the first cohort. A group of highly shared sequence variants was considered likely to be a technical artifact of the sequencing pipeline. A later analysis found that HLA-associated TCR beta chains were more clonally expanded and had lower generation probabilities than equally common non-associated chains. This cohort had only TCR beta chains sequenced, and the lack of alpha or paired-chain data limited which features could be detected. Because HLA typing was unavailable for some donors at each locus, only the typed subset was used in association tests. In an earlier analysis of some 540 of the donors, most TCR beta V segments appeared in productive rearrangements about 87% or about 30% of the time, broadly matching IMGT annotations. According to a later analysis, most CMV-associated TCR beta chains appeared to be HLA-restricted, and the HLA associations seemed to be driven largely by CMV exposure. In vitro tests confirmed that a few of the cytomegalovirus-associated TCR beta chains recognize cytomegalovirus antigens. Assigning TCR associations to individual alleles was difficult when HLA alleles, especially DR and DQ, strongly co-occurred. Roughly uniform sequencing depth across donors was assumed in presence/absence analyses, although this assumption may not hold. CMV serostatus was the only immune exposure information available for the cohort. Several of the top co-occurrence clusters appeared to be linked to parvovirus B19, influenza, CMV and Epstein-Barr virus, according to a later analysis. According to a later analysis, TCR association rates differed among HLA loci, with DRB1 alleles showing the most associated TCRs and HLA-C alleles showing the fewest. The study listed approximately 160 TCR beta chains as associated with cytomegalovirus. Most TCR sequences were seen in very few donors, while some public TCRs were found in many individuals. The 87-base-pair reads could not distinguish some IMGT-functional V segments, including TRBV6-2 and TRBV6-3, so those segments were excluded. A later genetic analysis reported fewer N-insertions in productive TCRs among donors in an Asian-associated ancestry cluster than the roughly 700-donor mean. The classifier was reported to diagnose cytomegalovirus status with high specificity and sensitivity in both the original and validation cohorts.

From V the trimming removes 0 bases and from J it removes 1 base, while the gene matches leave 7 bases of the junction unaccounted for. CDR1 and CDR2 are drawn from the germline V gene (reference sequence): SGHNT, YYREEE. Inclusive of the bounding cysteine and phenylalanine, the CDR3 is 18 residues long. The entry retains the CDR3 DNA only, 54 bases that are in frame from base 1. About this clone: The antigen it binds to is not known. The sample holds no much larger clone one base away, and base qualities are not on file.

The cohort comprised 666 healthy bone marrow donors. At the time of sampling, all cohort members were nominally healthy, though unrecorded immune exposures were likely present. The donor tested CMV seropositive, placing the donor among the 250 to 350 seropositive members of the cohort. Each donor provided a peripheral blood sample, and peripheral blood mononuclear cells were used for TCR beta sequencing. Genomic DNA was extracted from the blood cell samples with the Qiagen DNeasy Blood Extraction Kit. Library preparation was by the immunoSEQ multiplex PCR assay. A mixture of 60 forward primers for TCR Vbeta segments and 13 reverse primers for TCR Jbeta segments was used in the multiplex PCR. The CDR3 region of rearranged TCR beta genes was amplified from genomic DNA with a multiplex PCR assay. On the Illumina HiSeq System, the amplified TCR beta libraries were sequenced as 87-base-pair reads. The original pipeline was this. A later analysis tallied around 82 million unique TCR beta chains across the 660 or so repertoires, and around 12 million of those chains were shared by two or more donors. A nearest-neighbor algorithm error-corrected the raw reads and collapsed the reads into unique sequences, merging closely related sequences to remove PCR and sequencing errors. CDR3 sequences were aligned to IMGT reference sequences to assign V, D and J gene segments. For a sequence to be retained, a match of at least six nucleotides was required to both a V gene segment and a J gene segment. Rearrangements were classified as productive when the CDR3 lacked stop codons and remained in frame with V and J, and all other rearrangements were classified as non-productive. Following IMGT convention, CDR3 was defined as the stretch from the second conserved V-encoded cysteine to the conserved J-encoded phenylalanine. In an earlier analysis of some 550 of the donors, sequences lacking an unambiguous match to a single V gene segment were excluded. In an earlier analysis of 587 of the donors, a V segment was called functional when productive rearrangements were above 56.7%, and segregating when the standard deviation between donors exceeded 5%. To diagnose cytomegalovirus status from the catalog of TCR beta chain sequences, a statistical classification framework was built. V and J gene assignment, in a later analysis, came from comparing TCR nucleotide sequences with IMGT/GENE-DB human TR gene sequences. Using the TCRdist pipeline, a later analysis assigned CDR3 sequences along with most-parsimonious VDJ recombination scenarios. In a later analysis, every TCR beta chain was defined by the combination of its CDR3 amino acid sequence and its V-gene family, and reads without a unique V-gene family were dropped. As a way to deal with suspected cross-contamination and a sequencing artifact, a later analysis dropped under 600 nucleotide sequences that were highly shared and had low generation probability. For each public chain, a later analysis derived a clonal expansion index from normalized ranks of inferred template counts within each repertoire. In a later analysis, generation probabilities were computed with a VDJ recombination model fitted to out-of-frame rearrangements, and the resulting probabilities were checked against IGoR. A later analysis scored TCR-TCR, TCR-HLA and TCR-CMV co-occurrence with hypergeometric tests, applying a repertoire-size bias correction to TCR pairs. To estimate false discovery rates, a later analysis permuted the HLA or CMV assignments 20 times. In a later analysis, co-occurring TCRs were grouped using DBSCAN, and TCRdist sequence similarity was added for clustering within HLA-allele-positive subsets. Repertoires with fewer than 30,000 or more than 120,000 public chains were left out of co-occurrence clustering, as were a few repertoires with anomalous nucleotide sharing. The table comes from immuneACCESS by way of TCRdb, which keeps in-frame sequences with V and J called. Part of the clones is missing from these tables; in studies checked, under half for an unresolved V gene and the rest for unknown reasons. From that table come the V and J calls and clone size; the DNA was used to work out D and trimming. This sample is represented by 150,000 to 200,000 clones; 77% of them were singletons. The ten largest clones add up to roughly 1.4% of the sample.

Material: PBMCs. The V and J genes are TRBV5-4 and TRBJ2-4; 10 central nucleotides agree with TRBD1. The sequence derives from a woman in her twenties or thirties in good health and CMV-seropositive. The CDR3 protein sequence reads: CASSLAIQGQGAKNIQYF. The sequence in DNA is TGTGCCAGCAGCTTGGCAATTCAGGGACAGGGGGCCAAAAACATTCAGTACTTC.